This TCR beta chain is from a study of shared clonotypes between healthy human individuals. Per germline, CDR1 LNHDA and CDR2 SQIVND (reference sequence). The V gene lost 3 bases and the J gene lost 3 bases, with 13 bases spanning the gap. This CDR3 has 15 amino acids. Profiling relied on immunoSEQ multiplex PCR, and the TCRdb table lists in-frame clones only, not all of them. The sample has about 1.5 million clones; roughly 98% are singletons. What was sequenced was naive CD4+ T cells sorted from blood. Indicated subset: CD45RA+ positively selected. This clonotype originated in a man younger than 45 in good health. J is TRBJ2-3 and V is TRBV19, with a weak D call TRBD1 (6 bases). The CDR3 reads CASSMGAVNTDTQYF. CDR3 DNA: TGTGCCAGTAGTATGGGGGCCGTAAATACAGATACGCAGTATTTT.